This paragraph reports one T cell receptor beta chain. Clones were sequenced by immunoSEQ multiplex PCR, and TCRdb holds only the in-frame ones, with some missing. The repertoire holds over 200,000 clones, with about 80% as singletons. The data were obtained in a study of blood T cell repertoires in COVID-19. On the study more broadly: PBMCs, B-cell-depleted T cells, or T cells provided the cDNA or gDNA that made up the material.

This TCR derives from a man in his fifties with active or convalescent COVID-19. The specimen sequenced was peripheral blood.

Written as DNA, the CDR3 is TGTGCCAGTAAGCCGGGACAGGGTAATCAGCCCCAGCATTTT. This translates into CASKPGQGNQPQHF. The chain joins TRBV19 to TRBJ1-5, with TRBD1 matching 9 bases. Germline lookup yields CDR1 LNHDA and CDR2 SQIVND (reference sequence). The CDR3 has 14 residues. Trimming removed 7 bases from V and 4 bases from J; junction bases left unmatched: 5. Looking up the rest from reference TRBV19 and TRBJ1-5 gives the full variable domain: DGGITQSPKYLFRKEGQNVTLSCEQNLNHDAMYWYRQDPGQGLRLIYYSQIVNDFQKGDIAEGYSVSREKKESFPLTVTSAQKNPTAFYLCASKPGQGNQPQHFGDGTRLSIL.